This TCR beta chain was profiled in a study of tumor and adjacent non-tumor tissue in lung cancer. The library came from three nested PCR rounds adapted from ARM-PCR protocols. TCRdb analysed the multiplex PCR reads with MiXCR anew, one entry per CDR3 protein. The repertoire holds 84,000 or so distinct CDR3 sequences, with around 59% as singletons. This sample's RNA came from whole unsorted tissue. Germline CDR1 reads LNHDA; CDR2 reads SQIVND (reference sequence). Deletions cut 3 bases from V and 2 bases from J, with 7 bases between. The CDR3 is 13 amino acids. This chain uses TRBV19 with TRBJ1-2, with no clear D. The sequencing input was lung tumor tissue. The source is a man between 70 and 80 years old with non-small cell lung cancer. The CDR3 here is CASSIGRNYGYTF. The CDR3 DNA reads as TGTGCCAGTAGTATCGGCAGAAACTATGGCTACACCTTC.